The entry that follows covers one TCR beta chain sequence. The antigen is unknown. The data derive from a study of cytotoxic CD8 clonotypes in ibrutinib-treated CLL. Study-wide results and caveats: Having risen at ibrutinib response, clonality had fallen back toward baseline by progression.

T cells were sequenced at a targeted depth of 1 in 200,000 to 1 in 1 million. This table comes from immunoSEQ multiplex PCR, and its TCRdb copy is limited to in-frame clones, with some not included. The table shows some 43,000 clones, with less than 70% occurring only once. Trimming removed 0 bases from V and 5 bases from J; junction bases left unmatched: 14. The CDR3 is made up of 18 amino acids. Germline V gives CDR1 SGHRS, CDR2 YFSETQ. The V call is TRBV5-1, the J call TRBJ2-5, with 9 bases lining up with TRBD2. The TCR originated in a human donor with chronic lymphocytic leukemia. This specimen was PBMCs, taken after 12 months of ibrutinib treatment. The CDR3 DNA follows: TGCGCCAGCAGCTTGGTATTTGGCGGGGGGGCCGAGGGTGAGACCCAGTACTTC. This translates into CASSLVFGGGAEGETQYF.